Only a few counts were recorded for the clone carrying this T cell receptor beta chain. Per germline, CDR1 DFQATT and CDR2 SNEGSKA (reference sequence). With V trimmed by 2 bases and J by 7 bases, 5 bases remained unmatched. The CDR3 totals 14 residues. This sample is part of a study of identical twins. TCRdb reprocessed the 5' RACE reads via MiXCR and lists one record per CDR3 protein. The sample records over 200,000 distinct CDR3 sequences, over 5.5% being singletons. These data also featured in a second study, about T cells expressing NK-cell markers.

The chain links TRBV20-1 to TRBJ2-1, with 10 bases that match TRBD1. The TCR was taken from a woman aged 18 to 35 in good health. What was sequenced was CD8+ T cells sorted from blood. The CDR3 sequence: CSARLRDRGNEQFF. CDR3 sequence (DNA): TGCAGTGCTAGATTACGGGACAGGGGTAATGAGCAGTTCTTC.